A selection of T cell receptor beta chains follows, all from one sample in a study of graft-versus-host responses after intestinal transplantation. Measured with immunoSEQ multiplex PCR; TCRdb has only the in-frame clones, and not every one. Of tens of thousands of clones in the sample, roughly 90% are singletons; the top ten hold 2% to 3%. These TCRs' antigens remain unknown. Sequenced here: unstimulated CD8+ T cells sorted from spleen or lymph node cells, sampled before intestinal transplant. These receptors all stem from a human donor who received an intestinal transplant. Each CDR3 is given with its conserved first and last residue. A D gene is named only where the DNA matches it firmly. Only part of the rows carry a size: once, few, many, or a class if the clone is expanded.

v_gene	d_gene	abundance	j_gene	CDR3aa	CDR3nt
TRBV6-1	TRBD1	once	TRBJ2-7	CASSEDREVYEQYF	TGTGCCAGCAGTGAGGACAGGGAGGTATACGAGCAGTACTTC
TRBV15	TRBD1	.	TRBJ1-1	CATSSGTGTEAFF	TGTGCCACCAGCAGCGGGACAGGAACTGAAGCTTTCTTT
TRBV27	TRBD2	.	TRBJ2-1	CASSPTTSGGYNEQFF	TGTGCCAGCAGTCCGACGACTAGCGGGGGATACAATGAGCAGTTCTTC
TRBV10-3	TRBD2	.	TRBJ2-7	CAISESRLAGGFSSYEQYF	TGTGCCATCAGTGAGTCGAGGCTAGCGGGAGGCTTTTCTTCCTACGAGCAGTACTTC
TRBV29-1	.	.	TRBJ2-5	CSVVANGPETPGETQYF	TGCAGCGTTGTAGCTAACGGCCCCGAGACCCCCGGAGAGACCCAGTACTTC
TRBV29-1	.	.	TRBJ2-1	CSVAGGTYNEQFF	TGCAGCGTTGCGGGGGGCACCTACAATGAGCAGTTCTTC
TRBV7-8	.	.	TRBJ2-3	CASSQWVADTQYF	TGTGCCAGCAGCCAGTGGGTAGCGGATACGCAGTATTTT
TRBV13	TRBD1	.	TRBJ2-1	CASSPEVTGGGDEQFF	TGTGCCAGCAGCCCAGAGGTGACAGGGGGCGGAGATGAGCAGTTCTTC
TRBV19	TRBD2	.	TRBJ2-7	CASRRAGAPLSYEQYF	TGTGCCAGTCGACGAGCGGGAGCCCCTCTTTCCTACGAGCAGTACTTC
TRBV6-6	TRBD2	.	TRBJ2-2	CASSYSFGGRGGELFF	TGTGCCAGCAGTTACTCGTTCGGCGGGAGAGGCGGGGAGCTGTTTTTT
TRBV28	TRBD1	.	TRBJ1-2	CASSQGDSPQDGYTF	TGTGCCAGCAGTCAGGGGGACAGCCCGCAGGACGGCTACACCTTC
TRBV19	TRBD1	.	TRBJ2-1	CASSWGQGHEQFF	TGTGCCAGTAGCTGGGGACAGGGTCATGAGCAGTTCTTC
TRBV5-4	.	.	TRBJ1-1	CASSLGQENTEAFF	TGTGCCAGCAGCTTGGGACAGGAGAACACTGAAGCTTTCTTT
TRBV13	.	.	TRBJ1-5	CASSLGTGQGDQPQHF	TGTGCCAGCAGCTTAGGAACTGGGCAGGGCGATCAGCCCCAGCATTTT
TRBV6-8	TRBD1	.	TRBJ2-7	CASNAGGISYEQYF	TGTGCCAGCAATGCAGGGGGCATCTCCTACGAGCAGTACTTC
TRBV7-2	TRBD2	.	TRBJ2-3	CASSLERGGTDTQYF	TGTGCCAGCAGCTTAGAACGGGGGGGCACAGATACGCAGTATTTT
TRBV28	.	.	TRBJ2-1	CASSPRGLNEQFF	TGTGCCAGCAGTCCCCGAGGGCTCAATGAGCAGTTCTTC
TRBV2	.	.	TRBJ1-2	CASSVARQGPRIGYGYTF	TGTGCCAGCAGTGTAGCTCGGCAGGGGCCCCGGATCGGCTATGGCTACACCTTC
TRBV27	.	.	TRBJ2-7	CASSLGQGLYEQYF	TGTGCCAGCAGTTTAGGGCAGGGGCTCTACGAGCAGTACTTC
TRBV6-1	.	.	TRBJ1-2	CASSEVWGLNGYTF	TGTGCCAGCAGTGAAGTGTGGGGACTTAATGGCTACACCTTC
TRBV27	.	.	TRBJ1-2	CASSLFPGTTYGYTF	TGTGCCAGCAGTTTATTCCCCGGGACAACCTATGGCTACACCTTC
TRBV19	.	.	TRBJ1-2	CFSTDYYGYTF	TGTTTCTCCACGGACTACTATGGCTACACCTTC
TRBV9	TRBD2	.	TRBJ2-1	CASSVGGGVGYNEQFF	TGTGCCAGCAGCGTAGGGGGGGGAGTAGGGTACAATGAGCAGTTCTTC
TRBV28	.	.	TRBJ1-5	CASSLPFAGYQPQHF	TGTGCCAGCAGCCTGCCCTTTGCGGGATATCAGCCCCAGCATTTT
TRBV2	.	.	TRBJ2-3	CASSAGVPHRDTQYF	TGTGCCAGCAGTGCCGGGGTCCCCCACCGGGATACGCAGTATTTT
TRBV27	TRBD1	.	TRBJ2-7	CASSLAGGSTYEQYF	TGTGCCAGCAGTTTGGCAGGGGGCTCGACCTACGAGCAGTACTTC
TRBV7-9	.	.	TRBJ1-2	CASSQTQAEPYPYAGYTF	TGTGCCAGCAGCCAAACACAGGCAGAGCCGTACCCTTATGCTGGCTACACCTTC
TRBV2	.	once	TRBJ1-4	CASRASTTNEKLFF	TGTGCCAGCAGGGCCAGTACAACTAATGAAAAACTGTTTTTT
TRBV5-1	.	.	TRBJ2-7	CASSAGTMTYEQYF	TGCGCCAGCAGCGCCGGGACAATGACCTACGAGCAGTACTTC
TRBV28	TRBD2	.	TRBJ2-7	CASSFTGGYEQYF	TGTGCCAGCAGTTTTACGGGAGGGTACGAGCAGTACTTC
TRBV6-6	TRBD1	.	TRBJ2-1	CASSYSGTGNEQFF	TGTGCCAGCAGTTACTCCGGGACAGGGAATGAGCAGTTCTTC
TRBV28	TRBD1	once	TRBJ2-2	CASFLRDRPGELFF	TGTGCCAGCTTCCTCCGGGACAGGCCCGGGGAGCTGTTTTTT
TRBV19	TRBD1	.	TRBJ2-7	CASSPGQGGSYEQYF	TGTGCCAGTAGTCCGGGACAGGGGGGTTCCTACGAGCAGTACTTC
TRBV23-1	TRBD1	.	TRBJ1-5	CASSLGQGSLGPQHF	TGCGCCAGCAGTCTAGGACAGGGTAGCCTGGGGCCCCAGCATTTT
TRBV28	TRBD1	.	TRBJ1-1	CASSPRQGQGNTEAFF	TGTGCCAGCAGTCCGCGACAGGGACAGGGAAACACTGAAGCTTTCTTT
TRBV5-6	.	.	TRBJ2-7	CASSLVTADRYEQYF	TGTGCCAGCAGCTTGGTGACAGCCGACCGCTACGAGCAGTACTTC
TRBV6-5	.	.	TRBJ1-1	CASSGAANTEAFF	TGTGCCAGCAGTGGGGCAGCGAACACTGAAGCTTTCTTT
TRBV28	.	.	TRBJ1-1	CASSSVRRFGNTEAFF	TGTGCCAGCAGTTCGGTCAGGAGGTTCGGGAACACTGAAGCTTTCTTT
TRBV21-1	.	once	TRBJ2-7	CASSVRDSKDEQYF	TGTGCCAGCAGCGTCCGGGACAGTAAGGACGAGCAGTACTTC
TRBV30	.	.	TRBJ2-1	CAWSGQEWNEQFF	TGTGCCTGGAGTGGACAGGAGTGGAATGAGCAGTTCTTC
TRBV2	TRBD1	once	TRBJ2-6	CARASGTGDSGANVLTF	TGTGCCAGAGCCTCTGGGACAGGGGACTCTGGGGCCAACGTCCTGACTTTC
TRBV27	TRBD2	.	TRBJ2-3	CASSLSGRTSGNTDTQYF	TGTGCCAGCAGTTTATCGGGTAGGACTAGCGGGAACACAGATACGCAGTATTTT
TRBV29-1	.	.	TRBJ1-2	CSVIDPAGYGYTF	TGCAGCGTTATCGACCCGGCGGGCTATGGCTACACCTTC
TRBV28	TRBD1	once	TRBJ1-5	CASSPTGQGRGNQPQHF	TGTGCCAGCAGTCCGACGGGACAGGGGAGGGGCAATCAGCCCCAGCATTTT
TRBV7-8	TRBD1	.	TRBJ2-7	CASSLVGGTGAYEQYF	TGTGCCAGCAGCCTAGTGGGCGGGACAGGGGCCTACGAGCAGTACTTC
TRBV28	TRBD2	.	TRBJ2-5	CASSFRLGRGAQYF	TGTGCCAGCAGTTTTAGGCTAGGCCGGGGGGCCCAGTACTTC
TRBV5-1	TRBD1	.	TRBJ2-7	CASSLALGQQNYEQYF	TGCGCCAGCAGCTTGGCTTTGGGACAGCAGAATTACGAGCAGTACTTC
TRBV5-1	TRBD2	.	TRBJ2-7	CASSLEGTSGPFGEQYF	TGCGCCAGCAGCTTAGAGGGGACTAGCGGGCCCTTTGGCGAGCAGTACTTC